The table lists the clone carrying this T cell receptor (beta chain) with a few counts. The CDR3 covers 11 residues. CDR1 is SGHTA, CDR2 FQGNSA, per germline. The V gene lost 2 bases and the J gene lost 4 bases, with 3 bases spanning the gap. The entry originates in a study of blood T cell repertoires in COVID-19. Study at large: Sample material is recorded as cDNA or gDNA derived from T cells, B-cell-depleted T cells, or PBMCs.

In Seattle, patients joined the study during active infection and were tracked longitudinally. In the original processing: The authors estimated nucleated cell counts from reference gene primer amplification. The table came from immunoSEQ multiplex PCR; TCRdb's copy has only in-frame clones and leaves some out. V and J calls and clone size come straight from that table; D and trimming were deduced from the DNA. The profile covers 95,000 to 150,000 clones, with 90% appearing a single time and 3.5% to 4.5% taken by the ten largest. This receptor was taken from a woman aged 55-69 years with COVID-19, enrolled during active disease. The chain joins TRBV7-2 to TRBJ2-7; D uncertain. Sequencing was performed on peripheral blood. As DNA, the CDR3 is TGTGCCAGCAGCTTAACATACGAGCAGTACTTC. It specifies CASSLTYEQYF.